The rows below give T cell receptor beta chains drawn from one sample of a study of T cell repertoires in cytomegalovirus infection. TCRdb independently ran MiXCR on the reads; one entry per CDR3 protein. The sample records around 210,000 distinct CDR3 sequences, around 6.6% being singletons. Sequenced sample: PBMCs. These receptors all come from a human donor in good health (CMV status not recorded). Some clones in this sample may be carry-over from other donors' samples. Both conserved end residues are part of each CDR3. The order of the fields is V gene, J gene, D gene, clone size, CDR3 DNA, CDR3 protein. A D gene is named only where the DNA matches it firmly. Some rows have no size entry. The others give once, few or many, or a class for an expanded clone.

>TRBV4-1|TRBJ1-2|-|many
TGCGCCAGCAGCCAAGACAGGGACGGGATGGGTGGCTACACCTTC
CASSQDRDGMGGYTF
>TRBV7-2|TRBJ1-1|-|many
TGTGCCAGCAGTACTAACGAAGCTTTCTTT
CASSTNEAFF
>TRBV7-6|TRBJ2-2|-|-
TGTGCCAGCAGCTTGACTAGTCCTGGCACCGGGAAGCTGTTTTTT
CASSLTSPGTGKLFF
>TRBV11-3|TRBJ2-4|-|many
TGTGCCAGCAGCCCGGGCAGGGCAGCCAAAAACATTCAGTACTTC
CASSPGRAAKNIQYF
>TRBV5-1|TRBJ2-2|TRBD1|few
TGCGCCAGCAGGGAGAACACCGGGACAGGGAACACCGGGGAGCTGTTTTTT
CASRENTGTGNTGELFF
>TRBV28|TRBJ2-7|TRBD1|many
TGTGCCAGCAGTTTGGGGGACAGGGACTCCTACGAGCAGTACTTC
CASSLGDRDSYEQYF
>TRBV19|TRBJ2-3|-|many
TGTGCCAGTAGTATAGTTGTTAGCACAGATACGCAGTATTTT
CASSIVVSTDTQYF
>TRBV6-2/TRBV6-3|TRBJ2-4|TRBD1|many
TGTGCCAGCAGACATAGTGTGACAGGGAACGGCATTCAGTACTTC
CASRHSVTGNGIQYF
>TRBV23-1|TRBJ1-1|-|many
TGCGCCAGCAGTCAATCGTCTCGGATTCGACTAGCCATGAACACTGAAGCTTTCTTT
CASSQSSRIRLAMNTEAFF
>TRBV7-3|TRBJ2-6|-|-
TGTGCCAGCAGCTCGATATCTGGGGCCAACGTCCTGACTTTC
CASSSISGANVLTF
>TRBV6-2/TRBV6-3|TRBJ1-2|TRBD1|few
TGTGCCAGCAGTCCAACGCGACAGGGTTTCAGCTACACCTTC
CASSPTRQGFSYTF
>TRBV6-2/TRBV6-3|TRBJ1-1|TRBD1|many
TGTGCCAGCAATGTGCAGACAGGGGAGACTGAAGCTTTCTTT
CASNVQTGETEAFF
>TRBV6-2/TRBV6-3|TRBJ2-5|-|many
TGTGCCAGCAGTTACGCCCAGGGAAAATTTCAAGAGACCCAGTACTTC
CASSYAQGKFQETQYF
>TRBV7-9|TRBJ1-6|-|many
TGTGCCAGCAGCTTATACAGGGACAATTCACCCCTCCACTTT
CASSLYRDNSPLHF
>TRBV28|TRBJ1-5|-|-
TGTGCCAGCATTTTGTCCCAGGGTGATCAGCCCCAGCATTTT
CASILSQGDQPQHF
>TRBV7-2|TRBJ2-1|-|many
TGTGCCAGCGGTCGGGCATCTCCGGGTGAGCAGTTCTTC
CASGRASPGEQFF
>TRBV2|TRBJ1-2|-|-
TGTGCCAGCATGGACGGTTTTAACCTCTATGGCTACACCTTC
CASMDGFNLYGYTF
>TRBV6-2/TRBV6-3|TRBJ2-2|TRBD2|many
TGTGCCAGCAGTTACTCCCCTGTCGTTAGCGGGAGTGCGACCGGGGAGCTGTTTTTT
CASSYSPVVSGSATGELFF
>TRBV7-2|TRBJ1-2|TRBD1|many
TGTGCCAGCAGCCCATTCGGACAGGGAGGGTATGGCTACACCTTC
CASSPFGQGGYGYTF
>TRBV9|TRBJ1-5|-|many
TGTGCCAGCAATAACGGCCAGAGGAATCAGCCCCAGCATTTT
CASNNGQRNQPQHF
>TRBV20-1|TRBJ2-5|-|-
TGCAGTGCAGACACAGGGAGGGAGACCCAGTACTTC
CSADTGRETQYF
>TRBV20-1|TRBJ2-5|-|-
TGCAGTGCTAGAGCTTTGCCAAACCAAGAGACCCAGTACTTC
CSARALPNQETQYF
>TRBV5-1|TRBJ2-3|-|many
TGCGCCAGCAGCTTGATCAGCACAGATACGCAGTATTTT
CASSLISTDTQYF
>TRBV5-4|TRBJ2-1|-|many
TGTGCCAGCAGCTCAACAGGGCTCTCCTACAATGAGCAGTTCTTC
CASSSTGLSYNEQFF
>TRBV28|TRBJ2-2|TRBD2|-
TGTGCCAGCAGTTTTAGACAGTTTGGGGGGGCCGGGGAGCTGTTTTTT
CASSFRQFGGAGELFF
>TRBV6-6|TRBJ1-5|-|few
TGTGCCAGCAGTTACGGGGACGGGGGCAATCAGCCCCAGCATTTT
CASSYGDGGNQPQHF
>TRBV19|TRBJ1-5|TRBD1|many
TGTGCCACTGACAGGGGACGAAGGCAGCCCCAGCATTTT
CATDRGRRQPQHF
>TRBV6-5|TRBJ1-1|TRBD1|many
TGTGCCAGCAGTTACGGAGGACCGGGACAGGGGGCGCGGAACACTGAAGCTTTCTTT
CASSYGGPGQGARNTEAFF
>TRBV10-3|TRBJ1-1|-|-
TGTGCCATCAGTGAGTCGAACGGAAACACTGAAGCTTTCTTT
CAISESNGNTEAFF
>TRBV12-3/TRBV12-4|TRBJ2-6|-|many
TGTGCCAGCAGTTTAGCGCAGGCGGGGGCCAACGTCCTGACTTTC
CASSLAQAGANVLTF
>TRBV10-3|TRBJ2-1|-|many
TGTGCCATCAGTGAGTCGCGGGGACAGTACAATGAGCAGTTCTTC
CAISESRGQYNEQFF
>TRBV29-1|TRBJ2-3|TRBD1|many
TGCAGCGTTGAAGATTCTGGACAGGGGTTCGGCACAGATACGCAGTATTTT
CSVEDSGQGFGTDTQYF
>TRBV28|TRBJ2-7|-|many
TGTGCCAGCAGTTTACCCAACTACGAGCAGTACTTC
CASSLPNYEQYF
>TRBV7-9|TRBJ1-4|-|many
TGTGCCAGCAGCTTAGTCGGGACACTATCTGCAACTAATGAAAAACTGTTTTTT
CASSLVGTLSATNEKLFF
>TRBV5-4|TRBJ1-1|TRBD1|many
TGTGCCAGCAGACAGACAGGGGGCGCCGGGCATGCTTTCTTT
CASRQTGGAGHAFF
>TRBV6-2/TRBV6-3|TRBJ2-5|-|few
TGTGCCAGCAGTACCACGACGACCCAGTACTTC
CASSTTTTQYF
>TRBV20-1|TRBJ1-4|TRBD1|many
TGCAGTGCTAGGAGGAGGACAGGGGGCACAACTAATGAAAAACTGTTTTTT
CSARRRTGGTTNEKLFF
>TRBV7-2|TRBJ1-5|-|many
TGTGCCAGCAGCTTAGGTCTAGGTGGACAGTCGAGGTATCAGCCCCAGCATTTT
CASSLGLGGQSRYQPQHF
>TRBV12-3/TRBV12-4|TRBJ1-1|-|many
TGTGCCAGCACCACAAGGGGTTTGAACACTGAAGCTTTCTTT
CASTTRGLNTEAFF
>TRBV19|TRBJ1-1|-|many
TGTGCCAGTCTGTCGGGAGGGAGGCAAGCTTTCTTT
CASLSGGRQAFF
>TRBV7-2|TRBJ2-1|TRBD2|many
TGTGCCAGCAGCCCCCGAAAGCTAGCGGGGGGGCCTAATGAGCAGTTCTTC
CASSPRKLAGGPNEQFF
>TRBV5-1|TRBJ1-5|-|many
TGCGCCAGCAGCTTGGGAGGGCAGTATAATCAGCCCCAGCATTTT
CASSLGGQYNQPQHF
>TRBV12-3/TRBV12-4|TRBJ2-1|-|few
TGTGCCAGCAGCTCCAACGGTTCCCCTGCCCTCCAGTTCTTC
CASSSNGSPALQFF
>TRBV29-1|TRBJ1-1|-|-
TGCAGCGTTGGTCAGGGGTGGGGGATGAACACTGAAGCTTTCTTT
CSVGQGWGMNTEAFF
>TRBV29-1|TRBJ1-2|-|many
TGCAGCGTTGGAGCAGCGTATGGCTACACCTTC
CSVGAAYGYTF
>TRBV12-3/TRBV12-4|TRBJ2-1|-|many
TGTGCCAGCAGCACTTCCGGGTTAGGGGGTGGTGAGCAGTTCTTC
CASSTSGLGGGEQFF
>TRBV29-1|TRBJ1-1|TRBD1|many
TGCAGCGTTGAGGGGACAGGGGGCGCGAACACTGAAGCTTTCTTT
CSVEGTGGANTEAFF
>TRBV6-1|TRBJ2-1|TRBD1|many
TGTGCCAGCAGGGGCCGTAAAGGGACAGTCCTCTACAATGAGCAGTTCTTC
CASRGRKGTVLYNEQFF
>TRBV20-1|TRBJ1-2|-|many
TGCAGTGCTAAGCCATCGGATGGCTACACCTTC
CSAKPSDGYTF
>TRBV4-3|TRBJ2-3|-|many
TGCGCCAGCAGCCAAGTAGGCAGGGGTATGGAAGATACGCAGTATTTT
CASSQVGRGMEDTQYF
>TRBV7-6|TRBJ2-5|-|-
TGTGCCAGCAGCTTAGTGGGGGCCCAACAAGAGACCCAGTACTTC
CASSLVGAQQETQYF
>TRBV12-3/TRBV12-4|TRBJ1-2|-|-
TGTGCAAGCAGAATAGGGAACTATGGCTACACCTTC
CASRIGNYGYTF
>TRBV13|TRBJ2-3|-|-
TGTGCCAGCAGTTTCCGGCGGGCAGCGATCACAGATACGCAGTATTTT
CASSFRRAAITDTQYF